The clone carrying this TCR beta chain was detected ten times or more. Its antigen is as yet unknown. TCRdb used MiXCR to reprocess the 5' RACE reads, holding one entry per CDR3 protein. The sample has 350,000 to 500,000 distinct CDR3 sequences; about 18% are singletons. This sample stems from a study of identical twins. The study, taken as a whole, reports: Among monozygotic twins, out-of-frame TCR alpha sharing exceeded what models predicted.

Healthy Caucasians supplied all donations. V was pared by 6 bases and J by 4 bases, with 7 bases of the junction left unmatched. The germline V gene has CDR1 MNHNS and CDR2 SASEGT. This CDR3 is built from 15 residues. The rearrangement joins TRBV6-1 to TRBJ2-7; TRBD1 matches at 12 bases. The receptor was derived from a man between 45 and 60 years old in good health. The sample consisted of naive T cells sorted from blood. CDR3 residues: CASRTGTGGQYEQYF. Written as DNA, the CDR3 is TGTGCCAGCAGAACCGGGACAGGGGGCCAGTACGAGCAGTACTTC.